The rows below give T cell receptor beta chains drawn from one sample of a study of OX40 agonist ivuxolimab in advanced cancers. Here immunoSEQ multiplex PCR was the method, and the copy in TCRdb shows in-frame clones only, minus some. The sample lists about 62,000 clones; more than 85% were seen once. The material sequenced was CD4+ or CD8+ T cells sorted from blood, taken in a trial of the OX40 agonist ivuxolimab. The receptors were gathered from an adult with an advanced solid tumor such as melanoma, head and neck, liver or kidney cancer. CDR3s include the opening cysteine and the closing phenylalanine or tryptophan. The D gene is left open where the match is weak.

v_gene: TRBV4-2
d_gene: .
j_gene: TRBJ2-1
CDR3aa: CASSQGNEQFF
CDR3nt: TGTGCCAGCAGCCAAGGAAATGAGCAGTTCTTC

v_gene: TRBV19
d_gene: TRBD2
j_gene: TRBJ2-1
CDR3aa: CASSILAEYNEQFF
CDR3nt: TGTGCCAGTAGTATACTAGCGGAGTACAATGAGCAGTTCTTC

v_gene: TRBV10-3
d_gene: TRBD2
j_gene: TRBJ2-1
CDR3aa: CAISAGTSGNYEQFF
CDR3nt: TGTGCCATCAGTGCCGGGACTAGCGGGAACTATGAGCAGTTCTTC

v_gene: TRBV4-1
d_gene: .
j_gene: TRBJ1-1
CDR3aa: CASSQEGLTVFF
CDR3nt: TGCGCCAGCAGCCAAGAGGGGTTGACGGTTTTCTTT

v_gene: TRBV28
d_gene: TRBD1
j_gene: TRBJ2-7
CDR3aa: CASSLKDRAYEQYF
CDR3nt: TGTGCCAGCAGTTTAAAGGACAGGGCCTACGAGCAGTACTTC

v_gene: TRBV9
d_gene: .
j_gene: TRBJ2-3
CDR3aa: CASSVASQEATDTQYF
CDR3nt: TGTGCCAGCAGCGTAGCTTCGCAGGAGGCCACAGATACGCAGTATTTT

v_gene: TRBV7-9
d_gene: TRBD2
j_gene: TRBJ2-7
CDR3aa: CASSLSPATSGRAEYF
CDR3nt: TGTGCCAGCAGCTTATCCCCCGCGACTAGCGGGAGGGCCGAGTACTTC

v_gene: TRBV5-1
d_gene: TRBD2
j_gene: TRBJ2-7
CDR3aa: CASSFSSGTSSYEQYF
CDR3nt: TGCGCCAGCAGCTTTAGTTCGGGGACTAGCTCCTACGAGCAGTACTTC

v_gene: TRBV7-2
d_gene: .
j_gene: TRBJ2-1
CDR3aa: CASSLGPTGSYNEQFF
CDR3nt: TGTGCCAGCAGCTTAGGGCCGACAGGCTCCTACAATGAGCAGTTCTTC

v_gene: TRBV27
d_gene: TRBD1
j_gene: TRBJ2-7
CDR3aa: CASIPRQGFYEQYF
CDR3nt: TGTGCCAGCATACCACGACAGGGTTTCTACGAGCAGTACTTC

v_gene: TRBV4-1
d_gene: .
j_gene: TRBJ1-1
CDR3aa: CASSQIAGEGSEAFF
CDR3nt: TGCGCCAGCAGCCAAATCGCGGGGGAGGGCTCTGAAGCTTTCTTT

v_gene: TRBV5-1
d_gene: .
j_gene: TRBJ2-1
CDR3aa: CASSTPDRNNEQFF
CDR3nt: TGCGCCAGCAGCACCCCGGACCGCAACAATGAGCAGTTCTTC

v_gene: TRBV9
d_gene: TRBD2
j_gene: TRBJ2-3
CDR3aa: CASSGSISGRPNQVPDTQYF
CDR3nt: TGTGCCAGCAGCGGATCCATCAGCGGGAGACCCAACCAGGTTCCAGATACGCAGTATTTT